This TCR beta chain comes out of a study of CD4 T cells in relation to SARS-CoV-2 and coronaviruses. On this clone itself: Its antigen is undetermined.

Before the COVID-19 pandemic, during about 2011-2019, CD4+ T cells were taken from unexposed donors. Findings and caveats of the study: Monoreactive clones expanded significantly more to SARS-CoV-2 than crossreactive clones did.

Trimming cost V 6 bases and J 4 bases, with 19 bases left between them. The CDR3 length is 16 residues. The germline V gene has CDR1 LNHDA and CDR2 SQIVND (reference sequence). Measured with immunoSEQ multiplex PCR; TCRdb has only the in-frame clones, and not every one. The profile shows approximately 70,000 clones, approximately 95% of them singletons. The sequenced sample was naive CD4+ T cells from PBMCs. Stated subset: naive CD4+ T cells isolated by negative enrichment. The clonotype originates from a human donor in good health. The chain joins TRBV19 to TRBJ2-1; D is uncertain. The chain's CDR3 is CASSPGLEREYNEQFF. CDR3 nucleotide sequence: TGTGCCAGTAGCCCTGGTCTGGAGCGAGAATACAATGAGCAGTTCTTC.